This T cell receptor beta chain was identified in a study of blood T cell repertoires in COVID-19 (dated by TCRdb to about 2020). With regard to the full study: Samples from collaborators originated in the United States, Italy and Spain and spanned both the acute and convalescent phases of COVID-19. The material from the prospective study consisted of cDNA or gDNA derived from T cells, B-cell-depleted T cells, or PBMCs. Samples were obtained from the ongoing ImmuneRACE study (first 160 participants) and from 1,200 or so subjects provided by 6 global collaborators. Deeply sampled blood TCRbeta repertoires from subjects exposed to, actively infected with, or recovered from COVID-19 were included in the dataset. A freely available public database, intended as a resource for researchers studying the immune response to SARS-CoV-2, is where the repertoires were released. Where HLA class I and class II types were available, the types were taken from metadata supplied by the sample provider, not from assay-based typing. Sample metadata almost always included a de-identified subject ID, COVID-19 status, age in years and sex.

TCRbeta CDR3 regions were amplified from genomic DNA using the immunoSEQ Assay, a bias-controlled multiplex PCR. The original methods were these. Within the assay, amplification of reference gene primers was used to estimate how many nucleated cells each sample contained. Sequence reads were collapsed and filtered to measure the absolute abundance of every unique TCRbeta CDR3 rearrangement. For each sample, productive Simpson clonality was calculated by taking the square root of Simpson's diversity index across productive rearrangements. TCRdb took this table from immuneACCESS and kept in-frame rearrangements with V and J called. Such tables lack part of the clones; where checked against another copy, unresolved V genes explain under half of the gap, and the rest is unexplained. V, J and clone size reflect that table, while D and trimming were determined from the DNA. Present in this sample are some 70,000 clones, around 82% of which were seen just once. The leading ten clones occupy just over 6.5% of the sample.

Overall study results and their limits: The amount of clinical and demographic metadata varied by source and participant and was provided uncurated.

As to this clone: There is no known antigen for this receptor. The record has no base qualities; no much larger clone is one base away.

The collaborating institutions used their own protocols to collect whole blood in K2EDTA tubes. Collaborator samples were shipped for TCRbeta analysis as frozen whole blood, isolated PBMCs, or DNA extracted from either sample type. Trimming takes 1 base off V and 5 bases off J; junction bases not matched to a gene: 3. The germline V gene (reference sequence) yields LNHDA for CDR1 and SQIVND for CDR2. From its cysteine to its phenylalanine, the CDR3 spans 14 amino acids. Of all the DNA, just the CDR3 is kept, 42 bases in frame from base 1. The sequenced sample consisted of peripheral blood. This TCR derives from a man in his fifties or sixties with acute or convalescent COVID-19. The chain employs TRBV19 and TRBJ2-5; 8 central nucleotides agree with TRBD1. The DNA sequence is TGTGCCAGTAGTATAGTTTACAGGGGGGAGACCCAGTACTTC. It codes for CASSIVYRGETQYF.